One sample yielded the 10 T cell receptor beta chains listed below, sequenced in a study of blood T cell repertoires in COVID-19. The repertoire was sequenced with immunoSEQ multiplex PCR; TCRdb's copy has only in-frame clones and lacks some. Found here are about 150,000 clones, about 85% of them singletons; the top ten hold 0.63%. Sequenced material: peripheral blood. These receptors were taken from a man in his 60s with COVID-19, enrolled during active disease.

The chain has TRBV10-3 and TRBJ2-7; TRBD2 matches at 7 bases. CDR3 length: 15 amino acids. Germline V CDR1 and CDR2: ENHRY, SYGVKD. J lost 3 bases, V lost 3 bases, and 8 bases had no gene match. CDR3 sequence reads: CAISERAGVDYEQYF. CDR3 coding DNA: TGTGCCATCAGTGAACGGGCGGGAGTCGACTACGAGCAGTACTTC.

The rearrangement uses TRBV20-1 and TRBJ2-7; D perhaps matches TRBD1 (6 bases). Germline V gives CDR1 DFQATT, CDR2 SNEGSKA (reference sequence). V lost 3 bases, J lost 3 bases, and 15 bases lay in between. CDR3 size: 14 residues. The CDR3 loop is CSASNLGASYEQYF. CDR3 bases: TGCAGTGCTAGTAACTTGGGGGCCAGCTACGAGCAGTACTTC.

The V call is TRBV19, the J call TRBJ2-1; TRBD2 agrees at 10 bases. CDR1 is LNHDA and CDR2 is SQIVND in the germline V gene (reference sequence). The ends lost 5 bases at V and 6 bases at J; junction bases unmatched: 4. The CDR3 runs 14 residues. The CDR3 region is CASSVGLAVNEQFF. Here the CDR3 DNA reads TGTGCCAGTAGTGTCGGACTAGCGGTCAATGAGCAGTTCTTC.

This clone was counted only a few times. The J gene is TRBJ1-4, the V gene TRBV2; 11 positions match TRBD1. V lost 7 bases and J lost 8; bases outside the gene matches: 9. The CDR3 has 15 amino acids. CDR1 is SNHLY, CDR2 FYNNEI, per germline. The CDR3 loop is CASTATGQGGEKLFF. DNA for the CDR3: TGTGCCAGCACCGCCACGGGACAGGGGGGGGAAAAACTGTTTTTT.

The rearrangement links TRBV12-5 to TRBJ2-5; no firm D call. From germline, CDR1 is LGHNT and CDR2 FRNRAP. Trimming shortened V by 7 bases and J by 4 bases, and 7 bases separated the two germline ends. This CDR3 comprises 11 residues. The CDR3 loop is CASALRETQYF. As DNA, the CDR3 is TGTGCTAGTGCTCTACGAGAGACCCAGTACTTC.

The chain couples TRBV9 to TRBJ2-2; the D is unclear. CDR1 SGDLS and CDR2 YYNGEE come from the germline V gene. The V and J ends lost 3 bases and 0 bases respectively, with 6 bases between them. The CDR3 is made up of 14 amino acids. This chain's CDR3 is CASSENTNTGELFF. The CDR3 bases are TGTGCCAGCAGCGAAAATACGAACACCGGGGAGCTGTTTTTT.

This clone is a singleton in its sample. The V gene is TRBV30, the J gene TRBJ1-3, with D unclear. This CDR3 is built from 14 residues. Germline values: CDR1 GTSNPN, CDR2 SVGIG (reference sequence). Trimming removed 4 bases from V and 9 bases from J, with 19 bases in between. This CDR3 reads CAWTSEVGGSTIYF. The CDR3 DNA sequence: TGTGCCTGGACCTCGGAGGTTGGCGGGAGCACCATATATTTT.

This clone appeared a few times. The chain uses TRBV18 and TRBJ1-3; D is unclear. Germline V lookup: CDR1 KGHSH, CDR2 LQKENI. The CDR3 is made up of 17 amino acids. Trimming took off 2 bases at V and 0 bases at J, with 14 bases between the two ends. The CDR3 reads CASSPFSPGSSGNTIYF. DNA of the CDR3: TGTGCCAGCTCACCATTCTCCCCCGGGAGCTCTGGAAACACCATATATTTT. Drawing the rest from reference TRBV18 and TRBJ1-3, the complete variable domain is NAGVMQNPRHLVRRRGQEARLRCSPMKGHSHVYWYRQLPEEGLKFMVYLQKENIIDESGMPKERFSAEFPKEGPSILRIQQVVRGDSAAYFCASSPFSPGSSGNTIYFGEGSWLTVV.

The rearrangement joins TRBV2 to TRBJ1-1; 7 bases are a match to TRBD1. The V and J ends lost 3 bases and 7 bases, in that order; junction bases with no gene match: 5. Germline V CDR1 and CDR2: SNHLY, FYNNEI. The CDR3 has 13 amino acids. Here the CDR3 reads CASSEARGNEAFF. CDR3 nucleotide sequence: TGTGCCAGCAGTGAGGCCAGGGGGAATGAAGCTTTCTTT.

This clone is a singleton in its sample. The chain couples TRBV12-3 or TRBV12-4 to TRBJ2-1; possible D gene TRBD2, 5 bases. The V end lost 5 bases, the J end lost 15 bases, and 20 bases lay between the germline ends. CDR3 length: 13 amino acids. In nucleotides, the CDR3 is TGTGCCAGCAGTAGCGGTTTGGGTGCAGCATCGTTCTTC. This gives the protein CASSSGLGAASFF.